This T cell receptor (beta chain) stems from a study of cytomegalovirus exposure and HLA in healthy donors. Use of 60 Vbeta and 13 Jbeta primers characterized the PCR. Only in-frame clones appear in the TCRdb table, and some are missing; sequencing was by immunoSEQ multiplex PCR. In the table there are 140,000 or so clones, 70% to 75% of which are singletons. General observations from the study: Across donors, most TCRs were seen rarely, yet some public ones were widespread. An analysis was carried out later, and it reportedly showed fewer N-insertions in an Asian-associated ancestry cluster than the 666-donor mean.

Donors consisted of healthy bone marrow donors. The CDR3 consists of 15 residues. Germline V CDR1 and CDR2: MNHEY, SVGAGI. The V and J ends lost 7 bases and 4 bases, in that order; junction bases with no gene match: 12. Note on this clone: No antigen is known for it.

The chain links TRBV6-5 to TRBJ1-2; 7 nucleotides match TRBD1. Sequences were obtained from PBMCs. This sequence was found in a woman between 25 and 40 years old in good health and CMV-seronegative. The CDR3 DNA is TGTGCCAGCAAGTTCTCCGGGACAGCAGTCTATGGCTACACCTTC. This codes for CASKFSGTAVYGYTF.